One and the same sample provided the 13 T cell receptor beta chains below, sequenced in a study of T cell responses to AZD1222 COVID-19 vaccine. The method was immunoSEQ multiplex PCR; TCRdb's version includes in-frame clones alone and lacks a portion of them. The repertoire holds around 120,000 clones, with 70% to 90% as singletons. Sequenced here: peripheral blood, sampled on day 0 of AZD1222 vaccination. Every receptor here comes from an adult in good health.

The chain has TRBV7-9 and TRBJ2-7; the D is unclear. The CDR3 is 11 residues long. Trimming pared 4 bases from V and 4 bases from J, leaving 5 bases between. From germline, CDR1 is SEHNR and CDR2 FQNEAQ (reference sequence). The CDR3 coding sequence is TGTGCCAGCAGCTCGCGTTACGAGCAGTACTTC. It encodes CASSSRYEQYF.

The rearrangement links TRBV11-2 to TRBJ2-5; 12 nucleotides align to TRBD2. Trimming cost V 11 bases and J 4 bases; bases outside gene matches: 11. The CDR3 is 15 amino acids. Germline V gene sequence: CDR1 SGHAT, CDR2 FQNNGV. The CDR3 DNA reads TGTGCCTCAGGGGCTAGCGGGAGGGCCGGAGAGACCCAGTACTTC. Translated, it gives CASGASGRAGETQYF.

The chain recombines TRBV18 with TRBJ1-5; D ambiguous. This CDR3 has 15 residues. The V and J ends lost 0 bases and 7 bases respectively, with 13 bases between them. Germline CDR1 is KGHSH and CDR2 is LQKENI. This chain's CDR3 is CASSPPDFLGQPQHF. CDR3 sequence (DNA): TGTGCCAGCTCACCACCTGATTTCCTCGGGCAGCCCCAGCATTTT.

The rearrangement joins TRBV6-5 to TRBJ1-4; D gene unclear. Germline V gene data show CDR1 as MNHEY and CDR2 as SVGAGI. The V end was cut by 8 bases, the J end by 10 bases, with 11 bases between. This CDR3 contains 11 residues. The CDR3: CASLVAGKLFF. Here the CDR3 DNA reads TGTGCCAGCCTGGTGGCAGGAAAACTGTTTTTT.

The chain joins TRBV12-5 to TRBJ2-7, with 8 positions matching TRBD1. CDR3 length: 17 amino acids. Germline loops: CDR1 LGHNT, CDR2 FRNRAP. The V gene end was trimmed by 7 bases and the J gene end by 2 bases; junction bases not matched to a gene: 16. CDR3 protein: CASAFTGQGLSPYEQYF. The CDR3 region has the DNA TGTGCTAGTGCCTTCACCGGACAGGGATTGAGCCCCTACGAGCAGTACTTC.

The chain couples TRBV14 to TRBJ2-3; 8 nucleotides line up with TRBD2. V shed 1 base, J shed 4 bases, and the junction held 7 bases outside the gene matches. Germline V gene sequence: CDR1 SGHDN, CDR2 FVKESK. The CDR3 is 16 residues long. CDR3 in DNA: TGTGCCAGCAGCCAAGGACTAGCGTTTACGTCAGATACGCAGTATTTT. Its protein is CASSQGLAFTSDTQYF.

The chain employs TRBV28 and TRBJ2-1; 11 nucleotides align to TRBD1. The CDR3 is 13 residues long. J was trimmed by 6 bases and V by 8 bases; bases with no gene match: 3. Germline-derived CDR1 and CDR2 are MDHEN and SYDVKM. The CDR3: CASLDRGPNEQFF. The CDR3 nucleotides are TGTGCCAGCCTGGACAGGGGGCCCAATGAGCAGTTCTTC. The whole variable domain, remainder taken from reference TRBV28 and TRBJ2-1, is DVKVTQSSRYLVKRTGEKVFLECVQDMDHENMFWYRQDPGLGLRLIYFSYDVKMKEKGDIPEGYSVSREKKERFSLILESASTNQTSMYLCASLDRGPNEQFFGPGTRLTVL.

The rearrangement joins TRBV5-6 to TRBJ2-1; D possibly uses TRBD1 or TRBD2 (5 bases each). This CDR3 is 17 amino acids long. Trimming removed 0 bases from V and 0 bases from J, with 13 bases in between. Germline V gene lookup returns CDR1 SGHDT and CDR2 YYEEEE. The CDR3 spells CASSLEWGRSSYNEQFF. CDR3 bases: TGTGCCAGCAGCTTGGAATGGGGACGGAGCTCCTACAATGAGCAGTTCTTC.

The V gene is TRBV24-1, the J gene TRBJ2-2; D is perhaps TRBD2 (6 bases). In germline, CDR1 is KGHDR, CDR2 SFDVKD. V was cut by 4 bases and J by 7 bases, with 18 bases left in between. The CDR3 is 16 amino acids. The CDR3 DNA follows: TGTGCCACCAGTGACCTTCTGCGGGAAGGGAGCGGGGAGCTGTTTTTT. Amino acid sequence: CATSDLLREGSGELFF.

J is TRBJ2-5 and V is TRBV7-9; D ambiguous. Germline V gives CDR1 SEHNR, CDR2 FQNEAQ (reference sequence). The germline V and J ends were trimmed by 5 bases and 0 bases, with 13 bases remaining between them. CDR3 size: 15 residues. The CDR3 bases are TGTGCCAGCAGCCTTGGGCCTTTGTACCAAGAGACCCAGTACTTC. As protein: CASSLGPLYQETQYF. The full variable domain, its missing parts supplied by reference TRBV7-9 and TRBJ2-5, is DTGVSQNPRHKITKRGQNVTFRCDPISEHNRLYWYRQTLGQGPEFLTYFQNEAQLEKSRLLSDRFSAERPKGSFSTLEIQRTEQGDSAMYLCASSLGPLYQETQYFGPGTRLLVL.

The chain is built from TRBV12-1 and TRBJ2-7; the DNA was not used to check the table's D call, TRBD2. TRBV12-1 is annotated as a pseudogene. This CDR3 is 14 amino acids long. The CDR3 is CASSSPAGPGEQYF. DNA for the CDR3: TGTGCCAGCAGCTCCCCAGCGGGACCGGGGGAGCAGTACTTC.

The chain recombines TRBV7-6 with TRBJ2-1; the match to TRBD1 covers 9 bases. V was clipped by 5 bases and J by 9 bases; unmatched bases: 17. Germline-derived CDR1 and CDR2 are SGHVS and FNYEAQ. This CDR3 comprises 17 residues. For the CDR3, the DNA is TGTGCCAGCAGCCGCCGGGACAGGGCTCGTCAGGCAACTGAGCAGTTCTTC. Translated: CASSRRDRARQATEQFF.

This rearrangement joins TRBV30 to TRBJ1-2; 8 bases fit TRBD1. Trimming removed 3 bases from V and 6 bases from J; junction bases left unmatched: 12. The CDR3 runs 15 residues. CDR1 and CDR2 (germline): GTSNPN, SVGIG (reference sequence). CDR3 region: CAWSPMSAGGNGYTF. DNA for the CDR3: TGTGCCTGGAGCCCCATGTCCGCAGGGGGCAATGGCTACACCTTC.